The clone carrying this T cell receptor beta chain was counted a single time. Trimming took off 1 base at V and 4 bases at J, with 11 bases between the two ends. Germline V gene lookup returns CDR1 MGHDK and CDR2 SYGVNS. There are 15 residues in the CDR3. As processed by the authors: Reference gene primer amplification yielded estimated nucleated cell counts. TCRdb's table, derived via immunoSEQ multiplex PCR, lists solely in-frame clones and lacks some. V, J and clone size reflect that table, while D and trimming were determined from the DNA. The table shows about 190,000 clones, with over 75% occurring only once. This specimen comes from a study of blood T cell repertoires in COVID-19. At the level of the study: Donors in the United States, Italy and Spain gave samples during acute or convalescent COVID-19. PBMCs, B-cell-depleted T cells, or T cells were the source of the cDNA or gDNA that made up the material.

The sequencing sample was made of peripheral blood. The source of this sequence is a man between 45 and 60 years old who had recovered from COVID-19. The V gene is TRBV25-1, the J gene TRBJ1-3; D may be TRBD1 (6 bases). CDR3 DNA sequence: TGTGCCAGCAGTGAATCCACAGGGTGGGGAAACACCATATATTTT. It encodes CASSESTGWGNTIYF.